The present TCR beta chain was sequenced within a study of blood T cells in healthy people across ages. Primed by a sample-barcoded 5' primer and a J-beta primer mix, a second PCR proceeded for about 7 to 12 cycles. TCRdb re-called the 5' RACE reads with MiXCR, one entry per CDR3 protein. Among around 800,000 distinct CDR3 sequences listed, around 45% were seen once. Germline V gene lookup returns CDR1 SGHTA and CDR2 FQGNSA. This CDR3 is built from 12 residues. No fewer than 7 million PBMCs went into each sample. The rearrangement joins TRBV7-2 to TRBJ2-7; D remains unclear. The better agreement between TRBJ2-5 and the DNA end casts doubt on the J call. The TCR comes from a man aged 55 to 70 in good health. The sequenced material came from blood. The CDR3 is CASSPDLGTQYF. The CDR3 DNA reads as TGTGCCAGCAGCCCTGACCTCGGGACCCAGTACTTC.